The 17 T cell receptor beta chains given below trace back to one sample, sequenced in a study of T cell repertoires in cytomegalovirus infection. MiXCR, applied by TCRdb to the reads, yields one record per CDR3 protein. The profile covers approximately 550,000 distinct CDR3 sequences, with approximately 15% appearing a single time and 24% taken by the ten largest. The specimen sequenced was CD8+ T cells from PBMCs. The receptors come from a human donor in good health (CMV status not recorded). Some clones in this sample may be carry-over from other donors' samples.

This clonotype was detected ten times or more. The chain recombines TRBV19 with TRBJ1-1; D is undetermined. Germline V gene lookup returns CDR1 LNHDA and CDR2 SQIVND (reference sequence). The CDR3 length is 14 residues. The V end was cut by 11 bases, the J end by 5 bases, with 21 bases between. The CDR3 sequence: CARYIRYMRTEAFF. CDR3 DNA: TGTGCCCGCTACATCAGGTATATGAGGACTGAAGCTTTCTTT.

This clonotype occurred many times. This chain uses TRBV7-9 with TRBJ2-5, with a weak D call TRBD1 (7 bases). The CDR3 consists of 18 residues. V gave up 5 bases and J gave up 3 bases, with 25 bases separating them. Germline lookup yields CDR1 SEHNR and CDR2 FQNEAQ (reference sequence). For the CDR3, the DNA is TGTGCCAGCAGCCAACCACACAGGGGTGCTTGGGGGGAAGAGACCCAGTACTTC. It specifies CASSQPHRGAWGEETQYF.

This sequence joins TRBV27 and TRBJ1-2; 12 bases are a match to TRBD1. With 5 bases clipped from V and 2 bases from J, the junction kept 6 bases outside the gene matches. The CDR3 consists of 16 residues. Germline V CDR1 and CDR2: MNHEY, SMNVEV (reference sequence). The CDR3 coding sequence is TGTGCCAGCAGTGTCTCCGGGACAGGGGGCAACTATGGCTACACCTTC. It codes for CASSVSGTGGNYGYTF.

This clonotype has only one observation. This rearrangement joins TRBV28 to TRBJ2-7; D gene uncertain. The CDR3 covers 14 residues. V was trimmed by 4 bases and J by 7 bases, leaving 17 bases between them. Looked up from germline, CDR1 is MDHEN and CDR2 is SYDVKM. The CDR3 DNA sequence: TGTGCCAGCAGTTCTGATCTTCCCGCTAAAGAGCAGTACTTC. As protein: CASSSDLPAKEQYF.

This clonotype has more than one count but fewer than ten. The chain is built from TRBV28 and TRBJ2-7, with D possibly matching TRBD2 (5 bases). CDR1 MDHEN and CDR2 SYDVKM come from the germline V gene. The CDR3 loop spans 14 amino acids. The V and J ends lost 7 bases and 0 bases respectively, with 13 bases between them. Written as DNA, the CDR3 is TGTGCCAGCACCCTGGTGGGGAGCTCCTACGAGCAGTACTTC. It yields the protein CASTLVGSSYEQYF.

This clonotype was seen at least ten times. The chain recombines TRBV7-2 with TRBJ2-7; D is unclear. CDR1 is SGHTA, CDR2 FQGNSA, per germline. The ends were cut back, 2 bases at V and 2 bases at J, with 16 bases in the middle. CDR3 length: 16 amino acids. The CDR3 DNA sequence: TGTGCCAGCAGCTTACCCAGGTGGCTCCCAACCTACGAGCAGTACTTC. This translates into CASSLPRWLPTYEQYF.

CDR3 nucleotide sequence: TGTGCCAGCAGTTTGCGCTACTACTACGAGCAGTACTTC. Residues: CASSLRYYYEQYF. V and J are TRBV27 and TRBJ2-7; D is uncertain. The CDR3 length is 13 residues. Trimming cost V 3 bases and J 3 bases, with 9 bases left between them. CDR1 and CDR2 (germline): MNHEY, SMNVEV (reference sequence).

Only a few counts were recorded for this clonotype. The chain has TRBV6-1 and TRBJ1-1; no definite D call. Between the trimmed V and J ends, which lost 8 bases and 3 bases, there was a span of 16 bases. Germline V gives CDR1 MNHNS, CDR2 SASEGT. The CDR3 runs 14 residues. The CDR3 coding sequence is TGTGCCAGCGGGCCGAAAAGATCCTACACTGAAGCTTTCTTT. Protein sequence: CASGPKRSYTEAFF.

At least ten counts were recorded for this clonotype. V usage is TRBV7-3 and J usage is TRBJ1-5; a possible D gene is TRBD1 (6 bases). Per the germline V gene, CDR1 is SGHTA and CDR2 is FQGTGA. V lost 4 bases and J lost 2, with 15 bases in between. The CDR3 runs 16 residues. CDR3 amino acids: CASSSRTVMGNQPQHF. The CDR3 bases are TGTGCCAGCAGCTCCCGGACAGTTATGGGCAATCAGCCCCAGCATTTT.

This clonotype has a handful of counts. This chain joins TRBV7-6 and TRBJ1-6, with D hard to call. Trimming pared 2 bases from V and 10 bases from J, leaving 12 bases between. This CDR3 is built from 14 residues. In germline, CDR1 is SGHVS, CDR2 FNYEAQ. In nucleotides, the CDR3 is TGTGCCAGCAGCTTACAGGTCTATCAGTCACCCCTCCACTTT. This encodes CASSLQVYQSPLHF.

This clonotype was detected only a few times. The rearrangement links TRBV4-1 to TRBJ1-1, with D perhaps matching TRBD1 (6 bases). The V end was cut by 0 bases, the J end by 8 bases, with 19 bases between. Germline CDR1 reads MGHRA; CDR2 reads YSYEKL. This CDR3 has 16 residues. The CDR3 is CASSQERGGRGSEAFF. As DNA, the CDR3 is TGCGCCAGCAGCCAAGAAAGGGGGGGCAGGGGCTCCGAAGCTTTCTTT.

This clonotype came up many times. The rearrangement links TRBV11-2 to TRBJ2-7, with 11 bases fitting TRBD1. The ends lost 2 bases at V and 0 bases at J; junction bases unmatched: 3. The germline V gene encodes CDR1 SGHAT and CDR2 FQNNGV. The CDR3 covers 16 residues. As DNA, the CDR3 is TGTGCCAGCAGCTTATGGGACAGGGGGGCCTCCTACGAGCAGTACTTC. Protein product: CASSLWDRGASYEQYF. The whole variable domain, filled in from reference TRBV11-2 and TRBJ2-7, reads EAGVAQSPRYKIIEKRQSVAFWCNPISGHATLYWYQQILGQGPKLLIQFQNNGVVDDSQLPKDRFSAERLKGVDSTLKIQPAKLEDSAVYLCASSLWDRGASYEQYFGPGTRLTVT.

The CDR3 sequence: CASRTGASWEQYF. The CDR3 nucleotides read TGTGCCAGCAGGACAGGAGCCTCCTGGGAGCAGTACTTC. The chain has TRBV12-3 or TRBV12-4 and TRBJ2-7, with a weak D call TRBD1 (6 bases). Deletions cut 6 bases from V and 7 bases from J, with 16 bases between. The CDR3 is made up of 13 amino acids.

This clonotype occurred many times. V is TRBV12-3 or TRBV12-4 and J is TRBJ2-7, with unresolved D. This CDR3 spans 12 amino acids. V lost 6 bases and J 4 bases, leaving 10 bases between the germline ends. Here the CDR3 reads CASSGRWYEQYF. The CDR3 nucleotides read TGTGCCAGCAGCGGCCGCTGGTACGAGCAGTACTTC.

Worth noting for this clonotype: One end of the junction does not line up with germline, which may come from a read error. The chain carries TRBV6-6 and TRBJ1-2, with a weak D call TRBD1 (6 bases). Germline CDR1 reads MNHNY; CDR2 reads SVGAGI (reference sequence). The CDR3 runs 15 residues. The CDR3 DNA sequence: TGTGTCAGCAGTTACCCCTACAGGGAAGGCTATGGCTACACCTTC. Protein sequence: CVSSYPYREGYGYTF.

The J gene is TRBJ2-3, the V gene TRBV9; 12 nucleotides match TRBD2. This CDR3 is 16 amino acids long. J gave up 6 bases and V 2 bases, and 7 bases lay outside the gene matches. Germline V CDR1 and CDR2: SGDLS, YYNGEE. The CDR3 region is CASSVRLAGEADTQYF. For the CDR3, the DNA is TGTGCCAGCAGCGTCCGACTAGCGGGAGAAGCTGATACGCAGTATTTT.

This clonotype has more than one count but fewer than ten. The V gene is TRBV5-4, the J gene TRBJ2-3; 8 nucleotides line up with TRBD1. Trimming cost V 4 bases and J 0 bases; bases outside gene matches: 13. This CDR3 spans 18 amino acids. Germline lookup yields CDR1 SGHNT and CDR2 YYREEE (reference sequence). For the CDR3, the DNA is TGTGCCAGCAGCCGACCCCGGGACAGGAGTACTAGCACAGATACGCAGTATTTT. It specifies CASSRPRDRSTSTDTQYF.